This is a list of T cell receptor beta chains from one sample in a study of sequential checkpoint blockade in melanoma. Sequencing used immunoSEQ multiplex PCR; TCRdb keeps in-frame clones, though not all of them. The profile shows 13,000 or so clones, roughly four fifths of them singletons. The sequenced sample was CD8+ T cells sorted from blood (inferred from file names), obtained from a patient given nivolumab and ipilimumab in sequence. Receptors originate from a human donor with melanoma. Each CDR3 is given with its conserved first and last residue. D genes are given only for firm matches. The size entry is marked missing in some rows and otherwise reads once, few, many or a size class.

CDR3nt	CDR3aa	abundance	d_gene	v_gene	j_gene
TGTGCCAGCAGCCTAATGGGACGGGGGGTGTTTAACACTGAAGCTTTCTTT	CASSLMGRGVFNTEAFF	NA	NA	TRBV5-4	TRBJ1-1
TGTGCCAGCAGCCTGACAGGGACCCACGAGCAGTACTTC	CASSLTGTHEQYF	NA	TRBD1	TRBV9	TRBJ2-7
TGCGCCAGCAGCCAACTGGAGGGGGGACAGATCACAGATACGCAGTATTTT	CASSQLEGGQITDTQYF	NA	NA	TRBV4-3	TRBJ2-3
TGTGCCAGCACACCCGGACTAGCGGGAACAAGAGAGACCCAGTACTTC	CASTPGLAGTRETQYF	NA	TRBD2	TRBV28	TRBJ2-5
TGTGCCAGCAGCTTTACCAGGGCGTCGTACAATGAGCAGTTCTTC	CASSFTRASYNEQFF	NA	NA	TRBV7-9	TRBJ2-1
TGTGCCAAGACAGCACAGGCGGGGGGGGACAATGAGCAGTTCTTC	CAKTAQAGGDNEQFF	NA	TRBD2	TRBV2	TRBJ2-1
TGTGCCAGCAGCGGGCGGGAGGGCCACAATGAGCAGTTCTTC	CASSGREGHNEQFF	NA	TRBD2	TRBV9	TRBJ2-1
TGTGCCAGCAGTTTATCCGGCTTGACACAAAGTCGGGCCAACGTCCTGACTTTC	CASSLSGLTQSRANVLTF	NA	NA	TRBV28	TRBJ2-6
TGTGCCAGCCTCTCACCCGCCGGGACAGGGACCTACGAGCAGTACTTC	CASLSPAGTGTYEQYF	NA	TRBD1	TRBV25-1	TRBJ2-7
TGTGCCAGCAGGCCCGGGACAGGGTATTCCTACGAGCAGTACTTC	CASRPGTGYSYEQYF	few	TRBD1	TRBV10-3	TRBJ2-7
TGTGCCAGCAGCTTACGGAATAGCGGGATCCCCGAGCAGTACTTC	CASSLRNSGIPEQYF	NA	TRBD2	TRBV11-2	TRBJ2-7
TGTGCCAGTCAGGGATCACGGGAGCAGTTCTTC	CASQGSREQFF	NA	NA	TRBV25-1	TRBJ2-1
TGTGCCAGCAGCCCGGGACAAGCCTATGGCTACACCTTC	CASSPGQAYGYTF	NA	NA	TRBV7-9	TRBJ1-2
TGCGCCAGCAGTGAGGGACACGGCACCGGGGAGCTGTTTTTT	CASSEGHGTGELFF	NA	NA	TRBV10-2	TRBJ2-2
TGTGCCAGCAGTTTACAGGGGTACTACAATGAGCAGTTCTTC	CASSLQGYYNEQFF	NA	NA	TRBV27	TRBJ2-1
TGTGCCAGCAGCCACCGACAGGGCGGGGGAAACACCATATATTTT	CASSHRQGGGNTIYF	NA	TRBD1	TRBV4-2	TRBJ1-3
TGTGCCAGCAACGTAGGGGGGACAGCTATCTACGAGCAGTACTTC	CASNVGGTAIYEQYF	NA	NA	TRBV9	TRBJ2-7
TGTGCCAGCAGCTTGAAGGGAGGACATTCACCCCTCCACTTT	CASSLKGGHSPLHF	NA	NA	TRBV7-3	TRBJ1-6
TGTGCCAGCAGCGTAGAGGGGGTAAGCTCCTACGAGCAGTACTTC	CASSVEGVSSYEQYF	NA	NA	TRBV9	TRBJ2-7
TGTGCCATCCCAGGGGCCGCTGGCTATGGCTACACCTTC	CAIPGAAGYGYTF	NA	NA	TRBV10-3	TRBJ1-2
TGTGCCAGCAGCAATAGCGGGAGCCGCACAGATACGCAGTATTTT	CASSNSGSRTDTQYF	NA	TRBD2	TRBV2	TRBJ2-3
TGTGCCAGCAGTGAAGGGCTAGGGACAGTGAATCAGCCCCAGCATTTT	CASSEGLGTVNQPQHF	NA	TRBD1	TRBV2	TRBJ1-5
TGTGCCAGCAGCAAAGGGGGGAGGACAGGGACCGATTGCAATCAGCCCCAGCATTTT	CASSKGGRTGTDCNQPQHF	hyperexpanded	NA	TRBV21-1	TRBJ1-5
TGTGCCAGCAGTTTAGGGCTAGCGGGAACCTACGAGCAGTACTTC	CASSLGLAGTYEQYF	NA	TRBD2	TRBV27	TRBJ2-7
TGTGCCAGCAGACTGGAACAGAGGGACACTGAAGCTTTCTTT	CASRLEQRDTEAFF	NA	NA	TRBV5-4	TRBJ1-1
TGTGCCAGCAGCACTGGGACAGGGGGGCACTACAATGAGCAGTTCTTC	CASSTGTGGHYNEQFF	NA	TRBD1	TRBV11-1	TRBJ2-1
TGTGCCAGCAGGGAGAGGGACAGCTCCTACGAGCAGTACTTC	CASRERDSSYEQYF	NA	TRBD1	TRBV5-4	TRBJ2-7
TGTGCCAGCAGATGGGATAGCGGCACAAATGAGCAGTTCTTC	CASRWDSGTNEQFF	NA	NA	TRBV13	TRBJ2-1
TGTGCCAGCAGCCCGGGACAGGGGCTGGCTGAAGCTTTCTTT	CASSPGQGLAEAFF	NA	TRBD1	TRBV9	TRBJ1-1
TGTGCCAGCAGTTATGGAACGGGAGGGTACGAGCAGTACTTC	CASSYGTGGYEQYF	NA	TRBD2	TRBV27	TRBJ2-7
TGCAGCGTTGAAGTTAGGGGATCTAACAATGAGCAGTTCTTC	CSVEVRGSNNEQFF	NA	NA	TRBV29-1	TRBJ2-1
TGTGCCAGCAGCCCGGGGACAGGCCTATACGAGCAGTACTTC	CASSPGTGLYEQYF	once	TRBD1	TRBV9	TRBJ2-7
TGTGCCAGCAGTACAGCAGGGAATCGGTACGAGCAGTACTTC	CASSTAGNRYEQYF	NA	NA	TRBV11-1	TRBJ2-7
TGTGCCAGCAAGATAACCGGGGGCGGGAGGGACGGAGAGACCCAGTACTTC	CASKITGGGRDGETQYF	NA	TRBD2	TRBV5-6	TRBJ2-5
TGTGCCAGCAGCCCCACTCAATGGGAGGATACGCAGTATTTT	CASSPTQWEDTQYF	NA	NA	TRBV28	TRBJ2-3
TGTGCCAGCAGCTTAAGAATCTCGCCGGGCATTCAGTACTTC	CASSLRISPGIQYF	NA	NA	TRBV13	TRBJ2-4
TGTGCCAGTAGTATCACAGGGTGGTACGAGCAGTACTTC	CASSITGWYEQYF	few	NA	TRBV19	TRBJ2-7
TGTGCCAGCAGGGCAGGGAACACTGAAGCTTTCTTT	CASRAGNTEAFF	NA	NA	TRBV6-1	TRBJ1-1